One and the same sample provided the 28 T cell receptor beta chains below, sequenced in a study of shared clonotypes between healthy human individuals. This table comes from immunoSEQ multiplex PCR, and its TCRdb copy is limited to in-frame clones, with some not included. This table has over a million clones, 65% to 75% appearing once. The sequencing sample was made of memory CD4+ T cells sorted from blood. Subset given: CD45RA-negative fraction. These receptors all come from a man aged 18 to 29 in good health.

This chain connects TRBV25-1 to TRBJ1-4, with a tentative D call TRBD1 (6 bases). V lost 1 base, J lost 4 bases, and 13 bases lay in between. The CDR3 is 16 residues long. Germline V gene sequence: CDR1 MGHDK, CDR2 SYGVNS. Here the CDR3 reads CASSESWTAFNEKLFF. CDR3 DNA sequence: TGTGCCAGCAGTGAATCCTGGACAGCCTTTAATGAAAAACTGTTTTTT. Full variable domain (outside the CDR3, taken from reference TRBV25-1 and TRBJ1-4): EADIYQTPRYLVIGTGKKITLECSQTMGHDKMYWYQQDPGMELHLIHYSYGVNSTEKGDLSSESTVSRIRTEHFPLTLESARPSHTSQYLCASSESWTAFNEKLFFGSGTQLSVL.

V gene TRBV29-1 combines with J gene TRBJ2-3; D uncertain. Germline CDR1 SQVTM, CDR2 ANQGSEA. The CDR3 loop spans 14 amino acids. V was pared by 5 bases and J by 0 bases, with 12 bases between. The CDR3 nucleotides are TGCAGCGTTACCCCCGGTACGAGCACAGATACGCAGTATTTT. Translated: CSVTPGTSTDTQYF.

V is TRBV18 and J is TRBJ2-3; 9 bases fit TRBD2. V shed 5 bases and J 0 bases; nucleotides not matched to a gene: 12. This CDR3 comprises 18 residues. The germline gives CDR1 KGHSH, CDR2 LQKENI. CDR3 nucleotide sequence: TGTGCCAGCTCATCATACAGCCTAGCGGGGATTAGCACAGATACGCAGTATTTT. This gives the protein CASSSYSLAGISTDTQYF.

The V gene is TRBV10-3, the J gene TRBJ2-2, with TRBD2 as a possible D gene (6 bases). V dropped 0 bases and J dropped 3 bases, with 8 bases sitting between them. There are 15 residues in the CDR3. Germline CDR1 and CDR2: ENHRY and SYGVKD. CDR3 residues: CAISESGGDTGELFF. The CDR3, as DNA: TGTGCCATCAGTGAGTCTGGCGGGGACACCGGGGAGCTGTTTTTT.

This chain connects TRBV20-1 to TRBJ2-1; D call uncertain. The germline V gene has CDR1 DFQATT and CDR2 SNEGSKA (reference sequence). The V gene lost 6 bases and the J gene lost 8 bases, with 11 bases spanning the gap. This CDR3 contains 11 residues. The CDR3 loop reads CSATPGYEQFF. The CDR3 DNA follows: TGCAGTGCAACCCCCGGGTATGAGCAGTTCTTC.

The chain couples TRBV6-1 to TRBJ1-2, with TRBD1 identical over 7 bases. The CDR3 totals 14 residues. V lost 2 bases to trimming and J lost 3 bases; unmatched junction nucleotides: 3. Germline-derived CDR1 and CDR2 are MNHNS and SASEGT. The CDR3 DNA follows: TGTGCCAGCAGTGAACATGACAGGGACTATGGCTACACCTTC. This translates into CASSEHDRDYGYTF.

Written as DNA, the CDR3 is TGTGCCAGCAGTGAAGGGGCGGGACAACGGGATGTCTCTGGAAACACCATATATTTT. This codes for CASSEGAGQRDVSGNTIYF. This sequence joins TRBV6-1 and TRBJ1-3; tentative D call: TRBD1 (6 bases). V lost 1 base to trimming and J lost 0 bases, with 19 bases between them. This CDR3 is built from 19 residues. Germline V gene lookup returns CDR1 MNHNS and CDR2 SASEGT.

This sequence joins TRBV6-1 and TRBJ2-7; 8 bases agree with TRBD2. CDR3 length: 14 amino acids. CDR1 and CDR2 from the germline V gene are MNHNS and SASEGT. Trimming at V came to 3 bases and at J to 0 bases, leaving 1 base not matched to a gene. The CDR3 protein is CASSEGLDSYEQYF. The CDR3 nucleotides read TGTGCCAGCAGTGAGGGACTAGACTCCTACGAGCAGTACTTC.

The chain carries TRBV6-1 and TRBJ2-3, with TRBD2 matching 12 bases. This CDR3 spans 17 amino acids. Germline trimming cut 4 bases from V and 8 bases from J; bases unmatched to any gene: 13. Looked up from germline, CDR1 is MNHNS and CDR2 is SASEGT. CDR3 sequence reads: CASSAASGGVASGTQYF. The CDR3 DNA is TGTGCCAGCAGTGCGGCTAGCGGGGGGGTAGCCTCCGGTACGCAGTATTTT.

This chain uses TRBV9 with TRBJ2-1; D gene ambiguous. The CDR3 runs 14 residues. CDR1 and CDR2 (germline): SGDLS, YYNGEE. V lost 0 bases and J 4 bases, leaving 8 bases between the germline ends. CDR3 sequence: CASSVAAQYNEQFF. CDR3 bases: TGTGCCAGCAGCGTAGCGGCACAATACAATGAGCAGTTCTTC.

V gene TRBV11-2 combines with J gene TRBJ1-2; tentatively, D is TRBD1 (6 bases). The CDR3 loop spans 13 amino acids. The V and J ends lost 8 bases and 2 bases respectively, with 12 bases between them. Germline assignment: CDR1 SGHAT and CDR2 FQNNGV. For the CDR3, the DNA is TGTGCCAGCGGGGGCCAGGCAAACTATGGCTACACCTTC. This translates into CASGGQANYGYTF.

With regard to this clone: The junction does not match germline at one end; this may be a read error. The chain is built from TRBV5-6 and TRBJ2-7; 7 positions agree with TRBD1. Germline CDR1 reads SGHDT; CDR2 reads YYEEEE. This CDR3 comprises 15 residues. CDR3 DNA: TGTGCCAGCAGTTTGGGGCCCACAGGGGTTGGCGAGCAGTACTTC. It specifies CASSLGPTGVGEQYF.

The chain recombines TRBV27 with TRBJ1-3; D is unresolved. The CDR3 has 15 residues. Germline loops: CDR1 MNHEY, CDR2 SMNVEV (reference sequence). Deletions cut 2 bases from V and 0 bases from J, with 8 bases between. The CDR3 DNA is TGTGCCAGCAGTTTAAAGCCAGCCTCTGGAAACACCATATATTTT. Translated: CASSLKPASGNTIYF.

The rearrangement joins TRBV2 to TRBJ2-1, with D maybe TRBD1 (5 bases). V lost 5 bases and J 8 bases, leaving 19 bases between the germline ends. This CDR3 is built from 15 residues. The V gene's germline CDR1 is SNHLY and CDR2 FYNNEI. CDR3 loop: CASSKGPGWADEQFF. The CDR3 DNA follows: TGTGCCAGCAGTAAGGGGCCAGGGTGGGCGGATGAGCAGTTCTTC.

The chain combines TRBV19 with TRBJ1-1; D ambiguous. The V end lost 4 bases, the J end lost 0 bases, and 9 bases lay between the germline ends. In germline, CDR1 is LNHDA, CDR2 SQIVND (reference sequence). The length of the CDR3 is 14 residues. The CDR3 loop is CASSRINMNTEAFF. The DNA of the CDR3 is TGTGCCAGTAGTAGGATCAACATGAACACTGAAGCTTTCTTT.

The V call is TRBV28, the J call TRBJ1-5; TRBD1 might be the D (5 bases). V was pared by 4 bases and J by 4 bases, with 11 bases between. Germline V gene sequence: CDR1 MDHEN, CDR2 SYDVKM. The CDR3 is 14 amino acids. As DNA, the CDR3 is TGTGCCAGCAGTTCCGGGACGGTGAATCAGCCCCAGCATTTT. Amino acid sequence: CASSSGTVNQPQHF. Full variable domain (outside the CDR3, taken from reference TRBV28 and TRBJ1-5): DVKVTQSSRYLVKRTGEKVFLECVQDMDHENMFWYRQDPGLGLRLIYFSYDVKMKEKGDIPEGYSVSREKKERFSLILESASTNQTSMYLCASSSGTVNQPQHFGDGTRLSIL.

The chain is built from TRBV6-1 and TRBJ2-6, with no clear D. The CDR3 sequence is 14 residues long. V was shortened by 9 bases and J by 4 bases, with 13 bases between the two germline ends. CDR1 is MNHNS and CDR2 is SASEGT in the germline V gene. CDR3: CASLDLSGANVLTF. In DNA form, the CDR3 reads TGTGCCAGTCTAGACCTCTCCGGGGCCAACGTCCTGACTTTC.

The gene calls are TRBV9 and TRBJ1-5; D may be TRBD1 (5 bases). Germline loops: CDR1 SGDLS, CDR2 YYNGEE. CDR3 size: 15 residues. V shed 3 bases and J shed 0 bases, with 10 bases lying between them. The CDR3 loop is CASSGGALSNQPQHF. For the CDR3, the DNA is TGTGCCAGCAGCGGCGGGGCCCTTAGCAATCAGCCCCAGCATTTT.

The rearrangement links TRBV5-1 to TRBJ2-7; 8 bases map to TRBD2. The CDR3 sequence is 14 residues long. CDR1 SGHRS and CDR2 YFSETQ come from the germline V gene. The ends lost 3 bases at V and 5 bases at J; junction bases unmatched: 7. The CDR3 DNA follows: TGCGCCAGCAGCTCCGGGACTAGGTCCCACGAGCAGTACTTC. It codes for CASSSGTRSHEQYF.

The V gene is TRBV27, the J gene TRBJ2-2; possible D gene TRBD1, 6 bases. This CDR3 contains 15 residues. V lost 3 bases and J lost 5, with 13 bases in between. Germline V gene sequence: CDR1 MNHEY, CDR2 SMNVEV (reference sequence). This CDR3 reads CASSFAQGITGELFF. The DNA of the CDR3 is TGTGCCAGCAGTTTCGCGCAGGGGATAACCGGGGAGCTGTTTTTT.

In its sample, this clone was seen many times. This chain joins TRBV5-5 and TRBJ2-5; TRBD2 matches 7 bases. V dropped 5 bases and J dropped 1; count of bases not matched to a gene: 5. The CDR3 extends over 14 amino acids. The germline CDR1 and CDR2 sequences are SGHKS and YYEKEE (reference sequence). CDR3 bases: TGTGCCAGCAGTTGGGGCGGGGGCCAAGAGACCCAGTACTTC. Translated: CASSWGGGQETQYF.

The J gene is TRBJ1-6, the V gene TRBV5-4; weak D call: TRBD1 (6 bases). CDR3 size: 15 residues. Looked up from germline, CDR1 is SGHNT and CDR2 is YYREEE (reference sequence). Trimming cost V 4 bases and J 10 bases, with 18 bases left between them. CDR3 coding DNA: TGTGCCAGCAGCCAGGACAGTTCTATGGGATCACCCCTCCACTTT. Its protein product is CASSQDSSMGSPLHF.

Notes on this clone: One end of the junction varies from germline; a read error may be responsible. This chain joins TRBV7-9 and TRBJ2-1, with 11 bases that match TRBD2. Germline V gives CDR1 SEHNR, CDR2 FQNEAQ (reference sequence). The CDR3 is made up of 15 amino acids. The CDR3 DNA is TGTGCCAGCAGCCAGGGACTAGCGGACTCCAAATTGTCGCTCTTC. As protein: CASSQGLADSKLSLF.

The V gene is TRBV2, the J gene TRBJ1-6, with D perhaps matching TRBD1 (5 bases). Germline values: CDR1 SNHLY, CDR2 FYNNEI. The CDR3 is made up of 14 amino acids. Deletions cut 6 bases from V and 0 bases from J, with 6 bases between. CDR3 nucleotide sequence: TGTGCCAGCAGGGGGGGCTCCTATAATTCACCCCTCCACTTT. It yields the protein CASRGGSYNSPLHF. Full variable domain (remainder filled in from reference TRBV2 and TRBJ1-6): EPEVTQTPSHQVTQMGQEVILRCVPISNHLYFYWYRQILGQKVEFLVSFYNNEISEKSEIFDDQFSVERPDGSNFTLKIRSTKLEDSAMYFCASRGGSYNSPLHFGNGTRLTVT.

The chain couples TRBV4-1 to TRBJ2-3; 10 nucleotides match TRBD2. Trimming at V came to 1 base and at J to 5 bases, leaving 6 bases not matched to a gene. CDR1 is MGHRA, CDR2 YSYEKL, per germline. The CDR3 has 16 residues. CDR3 loop: CASSQGNSGGIDTQYF. The CDR3 DNA reads as TGCGCCAGCAGCCAAGGGAATAGCGGGGGGATAGATACGCAGTATTTT.

This chain joins TRBV2 and TRBJ1-2; unclear D gene. The CDR3 is 17 amino acids. Germline-derived CDR1 and CDR2 are SNHLY and FYNNEI. V lost 6 bases and J 5 bases, leaving 25 bases between the germline ends. Here the CDR3 reads CASSETSPAGGFYGYTF. DNA of the CDR3: TGTGCCAGCAGCGAAACGTCCCCGGCAGGCGGCTTTTATGGCTACACCTTC.

There are many counts of this clone. CDR3 nucleotide sequence: TGTGCCACGCAGGAGAATTCACCCCTCCACTTT. It encodes CATQENSPLHF. This chain uses TRBV5-4 with TRBJ1-6; D unresolved. Germline V gene sequence: CDR1 SGHNT, CDR2 YYREEE (reference sequence). This CDR3 is 11 amino acids long. Trimming shortened V by 9 bases and J by 7 bases, and 8 bases separated the two germline ends.

The gene calls are TRBV5-4 and TRBJ2-3; TRBD2 is a possible D gene (5 bases). This CDR3 spans 15 amino acids. Germline CDR1 and CDR2: SGHNT and YYREEE (reference sequence). Deletions cut 0 bases from V and 3 bases from J, with 11 bases between. This chain's CDR3 is CASSLGVGATDTQYF. CDR3 sequence (DNA): TGTGCCAGCAGCTTGGGTGTGGGAGCAACAGATACGCAGTATTTT.